Shown below are 26 T cell receptor beta chains from a single sample sequenced in a study of technical replicates of blood from a handful of donors. Libraries were prepared by immunoSEQ multiplex PCR; TCRdb keeps only in-frame clonotypes and omits some of them. Among more than 70,000 clones listed, approximately 97% were seen once. Sequencing input: T cells isolated from PBMCs. These receptors were collected from a human donor in good health.

This rearrangement joins TRBV6-5 to TRBJ2-1; TRBD2 matches at 7 bases. Unmatched junction bases numbered 4, after V lost 5 bases and J lost 0 bases. The length of the CDR3 is 15 residues. CDR1 is MNHEY, CDR2 SVGAGI, per germline. As DNA, the CDR3 is TGTGCCAGCAGTGTGTCGGGAGGCTCCTACAATGAGCAGTTCTTC. Amino acids: CASSVSGGSYNEQFF.

This rearrangement joins TRBV19 to TRBJ1-2; weak D call: TRBD1 (5 bases). The CDR3 is 13 amino acids. The V and J ends lost 6 bases and 3 bases respectively, with 11 bases between them. Germline loops: CDR1 LNHDA, CDR2 SQIVND (reference sequence). As DNA, the CDR3 is TGTGCCAGTAGGGCAGGGAGGGACTATGGCTACACCTTC. Its translation is CASRAGRDYGYTF.

CDR3 loop: CASSPRDRPLNTEAFF. In DNA, the CDR3 is TGTGCCAGCAGCCCCCGGGACAGGCCCCTGAACACTGAAGCTTTCTTT. The chain has TRBV5-4 and TRBJ1-1, with TRBD1 matching over 8 bases. Germline loops: CDR1 SGHNT, CDR2 YYREEE (reference sequence). V shed 4 bases and J 0 bases; nucleotides not matched to a gene: 8. CDR3 length equals 16 residues.

V and J are TRBV7-2 and TRBJ2-2; the D gene is possibly TRBD1 (6 bases). The CDR3 covers 17 residues. V lost 5 bases to trimming and J lost 6 bases, with 22 bases between them. Looked up from germline, CDR1 is SGHTA and CDR2 is FQGNSA. CDR3 protein: CASSLSDSRVYAGELFF. The CDR3 DNA reads as TGTGCCAGCAGCCTCTCGGACAGTCGGGTTTACGCCGGGGAGCTGTTTTTT.

The chain couples TRBV19 to TRBJ2-3; 8 nucleotides line up with TRBD1. There are 20 residues in the CDR3. Germline CDR1 and CDR2: LNHDA and SQIVND (reference sequence). V dropped 2 bases and J dropped 4; count of bases not matched to a gene: 20. The CDR3 bases are TGTGCCAGTAGTATATGGATCCCGAGACAGGGGATCTTTAGTGCAGATACGCAGTATTTT. Translated: CASSIWIPRQGIFSADTQYF. Using reference TRBV19 and TRBJ2-3 for the parts outside the CDR3, the full variable domain is DGGITQSPKYLFRKEGQNVTLSCEQNLNHDAMYWYRQDPGQGLRLIYYSQIVNDFQKGDIAEGYSVSREKKESFPLTVTSAQKNPTAFYLCASSIWIPRQGIFSADTQYFGPGTRLTVL.

This rearrangement joins TRBV11-3 to TRBJ2-7; 7 positions agree with TRBD2. CDR1 and CDR2 from the germline V gene are SGHNT and YENEEA. The CDR3 length is 14 residues. V lost 5 bases and J lost 4; bases outside the gene matches: 8. CDR3 in DNA: TGTGCCAGCAGCCATGTGACTAGCAGGTACGAGCAGTACTTC. Its translation is CASSHVTSRYEQYF.

V gene TRBV18 combines with J gene TRBJ2-7, with D possibly matching TRBD2 (5 bases). Germline V lookup: CDR1 KGHSH, CDR2 LQKENI. Between the trimmed V and J ends, which lost 3 bases and 3 bases, there was a span of 12 bases. The length of the CDR3 is 14 residues. CDR3 sequence (DNA): TGTGCCAGCTCACCCACTAGACGGGACTACGAGCAGTACTTC. Its protein is CASSPTRRDYEQYF.

V gene TRBV27 combines with J gene TRBJ2-1; tentatively, D is TRBD1 (6 bases). This CDR3 region has 15 residues. Germline V gives CDR1 MNHEY, CDR2 SMNVEV (reference sequence). V lost 5 bases to trimming and J lost 0 bases, with 11 bases between them. The CDR3 nucleotides read TGTGCCAGCAGTCCCAGGGGTGACTCCTACAATGAGCAGTTCTTC. Its protein is CASSPRGDSYNEQFF.

This chain uses TRBV6-5 with TRBJ1-1, with TRBD1 matching over 7 bases. Trimming at V came to 4 bases and at J to 8 bases, leaving 1 base not matched to a gene. CDR3 length equals 11 residues. Germline loops: CDR1 MNHEY, CDR2 SVGAGI. The CDR3 sequence is CASSFRGEAFF. The CDR3 bases are TGTGCCAGCAGTTTCAGGGGGGAAGCTTTCTTT.

The chain carries TRBV6-1 and TRBJ1-2; 8 bases align to TRBD1. There are 13 residues in the CDR3. CDR1 MNHNS and CDR2 SASEGT come from the germline V gene. Germline trimming cut 6 bases from V and 4 bases from J; bases unmatched to any gene: 4. The CDR3 bases are TGTGCCAGCAGGACAGGGGAGTTCTATGGCTACACCTTC. It translates to CASRTGEFYGYTF.

Only one count was recorded for this clone. The chain uses TRBV10-3 and TRBJ1-2, with 8 nucleotides matching TRBD1. Germline V gene sequence: CDR1 ENHRY, CDR2 SYGVKD. The CDR3 runs 13 residues. The V gene end was trimmed by 7 bases and the J gene end by 6 bases; junction bases not matched to a gene: 7. CDR3 sequence reads: CAITPDRENGYTF. The CDR3 bases are TGTGCCATCACTCCGGACAGGGAAAATGGCTACACCTTC.

The gene calls are TRBV7-3 and TRBJ1-1; D uncertain. The CDR3 sequence is 15 residues long. The V and J ends lost 5 bases and 3 bases respectively, with 16 bases between them. From germline, CDR1 is SGHTA and CDR2 FQGTGA. The CDR3 DNA sequence: TGTGCCAGCAGCATAAACCACGCGGTGGACACTGAAGCTTTCTTT. This translates into CASSINHAVDTEAFF. Using reference TRBV7-3 and TRBJ1-1 for the parts outside the CDR3, the full variable domain is GAGVSQTPSNKVTEKGKYVELRCDPISGHTALYWYRQSLGQGPEFLIYFQGTGAADDSGLPNDRFFAVRPEGSVSTLKIQRTERGDSAVYLCASSINHAVDTEAFFGQGTRLTVV.

V gene TRBV18 combines with J gene TRBJ1-2, with D perhaps TRBD1 (6 bases). The CDR3 loop spans 15 amino acids. Germline CDR1 KGHSH, CDR2 LQKENI. Trimming stripped 5 bases from V and 0 bases from J, with 13 bases between. The CDR3 reads CASSGTGLANYGYTF. The CDR3 DNA reads TGTGCCAGCTCAGGAACAGGGTTAGCTAACTATGGCTACACCTTC.

The rearrangement joins TRBV4-1 to TRBJ2-5; 9 nucleotides match TRBD2. The CDR3 contains 16 residues. Losses at the gene ends were 1 base for V and 2 bases for J; bases not matched to a gene: 5. CDR1 MGHRA and CDR2 YSYEKL come from the germline V gene. CDR3 sequence (DNA): TGCGCCAGCAGCCAAGTCCTAGCGGGAAAACAAGAGACCCAGTACTTC. This sequence encodes CASSQVLAGKQETQYF.

This chain joins TRBV20-1 and TRBJ2-7, with TRBD1 matching over 7 bases. Germline CDR1 reads DFQATT; CDR2 reads SNEGSKA (reference sequence). This CDR3 is 11 amino acids long. After removal of 6 bases from V and 6 bases from J, the junction contained 5 bases not matched to a gene. For the CDR3, the DNA is TGCAGTGCGTGGGGACAGTCCGAGCAGTACTTC. Amino acids: CSAWGQSEQYF.

The chain combines TRBV5-6 with TRBJ2-7; D perhaps matches TRBD1 (6 bases). The V and J ends lost 6 bases and 2 bases respectively, with 15 bases between them. In germline, CDR1 is SGHDT, CDR2 YYEEEE. The CDR3 contains 14 residues. CDR3 protein: CASTRMGDTYEQYF. The CDR3 coding sequence is TGTGCCAGCACCAGGATGGGGGACACCTACGAGCAGTACTTC.

The DNA of the CDR3 is TGCGCCAGCAGCCAAACTGGCAATCAGCCCCAGCATTTT. It codes for CASSQTGNQPQHF. V usage is TRBV4-1 and J usage is TRBJ1-5; D remains ambiguous. This CDR3 contains 13 residues. From germline, CDR1 is MGHRA and CDR2 YSYEKL. V was shortened by 2 bases and J by 2 bases, with 4 bases between the two germline ends.

Only a few counts were recorded for this clone. This rearrangement joins TRBV10-3 to TRBJ1-1; D unclear. CDR3 length equals 13 residues. The germline V and J ends were trimmed by 4 bases and 4 bases, with 10 bases remaining between them. Germline CDR1 reads ENHRY; CDR2 reads SYGVKD. CDR3 sequence (DNA): TGTGCCATCAGTGTTGGGGAGGTCACTGAAGCTTTCTTT. Translation gives CAISVGEVTEAFF.

The chain has TRBV20-1 and TRBJ2-5; D is uncertain. Germline values: CDR1 DFQATT, CDR2 SNEGSKA (reference sequence). The V gene lost 3 bases and the J gene lost 5 bases, with 7 bases spanning the gap. There are 11 residues in the CDR3. CDR3 sequence reads: CSARALETQYF. The CDR3 nucleotides are TGCAGTGCTAGGGCATTGGAGACCCAGTACTTC.

Note on this clone: One junction end does not reproduce the germline sequence, and a read error may be involved. The chain links TRBV6-5 to TRBJ1-2, with 7 nucleotides matching TRBD1. The CDR3 extends over 11 amino acids. Germline V gives CDR1 MNHEY, CDR2 SVGAGI. Written as DNA, the CDR3 is TGTGCCAGCAGTTATGACGGGACAGTCCACTTC. As protein: CASSYDGTVHF.

The gene calls are TRBV11-2 and TRBJ2-1; no reliable D call. Germline V gene data show CDR1 as SGHAT and CDR2 as FQNNGV. V was clipped by 6 bases and J by 4 bases, with 22 bases between them. CDR3 length equals 17 residues. The CDR3 is CASRLTLDNVLYNEQFF. DNA for the CDR3: TGTGCCAGCAGACTTACCCTTGACAATGTTTTATACAATGAGCAGTTCTTC.

This chain connects TRBV30 to TRBJ2-7; 8 bases align to TRBD1. Germline lookup yields CDR1 GTSNPN and CDR2 SVGIG (reference sequence). V trimming: 5 bases; J trimming: 4 bases; junction bases outside the gene matches: 1. The CDR3 covers 11 residues. The CDR3 coding sequence is TGTGCCTGGGGACAGGGTTACGAGCAGTACTTC. Its translation is CAWGQGYEQYF.

This chain's CDR3 is CASSLAGSGNTIYF. CDR3 nucleotide sequence: TGTGCCAGCAGCTTGGCCGGGTCTGGAAACACCATATATTTT. This rearrangement joins TRBV5-6 to TRBJ1-3; D gene unclear. Trimming left V 0 bases short and J 1 base short, with 5 bases between. This CDR3 region has 14 residues. The V gene's germline CDR1 is SGHDT and CDR2 YYEEEE. Drawing the rest from reference TRBV5-6 and TRBJ1-3, the complete variable domain is DAGVTQSPTHLIKTRGQQVTLRCSPKSGHDTVSWYQQALGQGPQFIFQYYEEEERQRGNFPDRFSGHQFPNYSSELNVNALLLGDSALYLCASSLAGSGNTIYFGEGSWLTVV.

The chain uses TRBV2 and TRBJ1-4; no clear D. CDR1 and CDR2 (germline): SNHLY, FYNNEI. The CDR3 contains 13 residues. Trimming took 7 bases from V and 1 from J, leaving 7 bases between them. The CDR3 spells CASMTRTNEKLFF. CDR3 DNA: TGTGCCAGCATGACTAGAACTAATGAAAAACTGTTTTTT.

The chain recombines TRBV6-1 with TRBJ1-2; TRBD1 aligns across 7 bases. The germline V gene has CDR1 MNHNS and CDR2 SASEGT. J lost 4 bases, V lost 7 bases, and 6 bases had no gene match. CDR3 length equals 13 residues. CDR3 protein: CASISTGTYGYTF. In DNA form, the CDR3 reads TGTGCCAGCATATCGACAGGGACCTATGGCTACACCTTC.

This clone was picked up one time. This chain links TRBV6-1 with TRBJ1-5, with 7 bases lining up with TRBD1. The CDR3 runs to 15 residues. The J segment lost 0 bases and the V segment lost 4 bases, leaving 3 bases of the junction unmatched. Per germline, CDR1 MNHNS and CDR2 SASEGT. CDR3 in DNA: TGTGCCAGCAGTGCGACAGGGTATAGCAATCAGCCCCAGCATTTT. Translated: CASSATGYSNQPQHF.